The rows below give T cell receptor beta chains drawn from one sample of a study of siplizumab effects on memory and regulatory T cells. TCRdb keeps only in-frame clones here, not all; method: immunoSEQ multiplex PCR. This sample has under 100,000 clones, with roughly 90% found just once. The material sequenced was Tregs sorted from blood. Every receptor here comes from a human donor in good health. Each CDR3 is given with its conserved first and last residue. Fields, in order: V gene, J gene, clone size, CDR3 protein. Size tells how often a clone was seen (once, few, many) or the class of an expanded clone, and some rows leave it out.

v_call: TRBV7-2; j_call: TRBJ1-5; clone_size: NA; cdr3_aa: CASSLWVDPRNQPQHF
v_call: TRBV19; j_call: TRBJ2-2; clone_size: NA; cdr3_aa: CASSQIAGSGELFF
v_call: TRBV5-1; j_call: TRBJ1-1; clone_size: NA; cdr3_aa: CASSPWGPGQGTEAFF
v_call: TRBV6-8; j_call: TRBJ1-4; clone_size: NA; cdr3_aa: CASSYSETGANEKLFF
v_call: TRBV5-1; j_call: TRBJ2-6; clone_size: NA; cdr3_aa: CASSLFRAGANVLTF
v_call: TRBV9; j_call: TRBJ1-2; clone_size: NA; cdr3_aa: CASSAGTRVYTF
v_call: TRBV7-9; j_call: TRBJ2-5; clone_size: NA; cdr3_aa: CASSFRSNPQETQYF
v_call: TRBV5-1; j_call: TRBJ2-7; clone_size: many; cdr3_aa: CASRLAGTYEQYF
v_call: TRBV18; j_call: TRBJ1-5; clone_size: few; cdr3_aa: CASRYSNQPQHF
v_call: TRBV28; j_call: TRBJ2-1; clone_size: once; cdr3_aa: CASDRNREQFF
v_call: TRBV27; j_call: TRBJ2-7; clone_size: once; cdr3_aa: CASKTGTGVYEQYF
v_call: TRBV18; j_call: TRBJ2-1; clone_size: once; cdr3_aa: CASSRNYNEQFF
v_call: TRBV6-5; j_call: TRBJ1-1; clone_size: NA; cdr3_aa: CASCGQGAVTEAFF
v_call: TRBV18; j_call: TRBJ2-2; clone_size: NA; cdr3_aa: CASSPRVKNTGELFF
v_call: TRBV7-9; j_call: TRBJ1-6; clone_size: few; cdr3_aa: CASSLVSGYNSPLHF
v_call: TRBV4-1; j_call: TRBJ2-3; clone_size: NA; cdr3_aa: CASSQDSGKKVDTQYF
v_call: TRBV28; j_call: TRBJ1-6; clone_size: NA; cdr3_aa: CASSSSGQGGLHF
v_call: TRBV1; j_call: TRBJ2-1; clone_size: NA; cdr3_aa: CTSSQDSGGNNEQFF
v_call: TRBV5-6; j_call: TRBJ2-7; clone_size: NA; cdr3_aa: CASSFRPGLGHLEQYF
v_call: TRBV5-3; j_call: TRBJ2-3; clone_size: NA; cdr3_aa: CARSLPRLAGGMSSTDTQYF
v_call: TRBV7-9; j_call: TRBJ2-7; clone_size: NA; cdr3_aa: CASSPRTGLYTYEQYF
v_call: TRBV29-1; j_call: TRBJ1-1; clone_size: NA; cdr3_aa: CSVRNVGGSEAFF
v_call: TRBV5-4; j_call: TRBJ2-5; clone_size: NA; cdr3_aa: CASSPGPDQETQYF
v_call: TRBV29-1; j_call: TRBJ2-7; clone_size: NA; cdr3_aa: CSVDRAPSYEQYF
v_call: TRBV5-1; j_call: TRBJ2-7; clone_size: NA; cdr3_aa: CASSLGTSGTAYEQYF
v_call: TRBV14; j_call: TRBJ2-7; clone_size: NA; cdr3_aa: CASSLSPGISYEQYF
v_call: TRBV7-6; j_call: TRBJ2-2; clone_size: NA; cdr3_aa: CASSPRLTGTGELFF
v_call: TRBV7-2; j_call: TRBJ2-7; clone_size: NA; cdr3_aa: CASSLAASYEQYF
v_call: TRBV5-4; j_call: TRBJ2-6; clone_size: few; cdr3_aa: CASSYRQGALAGANVLTF
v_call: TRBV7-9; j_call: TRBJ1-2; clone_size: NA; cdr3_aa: CASSLGVRQGEGYTF
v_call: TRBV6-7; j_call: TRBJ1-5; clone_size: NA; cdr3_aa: CASSGHEGAWMFSNQPQHF
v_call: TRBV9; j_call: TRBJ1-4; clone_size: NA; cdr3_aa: CASSAWPEDREEKLFF
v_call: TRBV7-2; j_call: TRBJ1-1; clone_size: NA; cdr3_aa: CASSLAGRHTEAFF
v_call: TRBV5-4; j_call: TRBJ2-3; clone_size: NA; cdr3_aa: CASSLEGVTDTQYF
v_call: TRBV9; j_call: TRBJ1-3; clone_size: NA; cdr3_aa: CASSPAGGNTIYF
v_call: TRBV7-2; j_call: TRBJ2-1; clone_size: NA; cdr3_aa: CASSSTGFFYNEQFF
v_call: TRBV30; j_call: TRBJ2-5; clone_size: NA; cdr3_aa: CAWSDPAGRGKRETQYF
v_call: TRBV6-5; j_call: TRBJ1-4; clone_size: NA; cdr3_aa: CASSSTGDKLFF
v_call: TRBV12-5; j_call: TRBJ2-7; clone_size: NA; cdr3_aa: CASGLFTGGYSYEQYF
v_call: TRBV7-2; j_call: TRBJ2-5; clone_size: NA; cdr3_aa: CASSLAGRNQETQYF
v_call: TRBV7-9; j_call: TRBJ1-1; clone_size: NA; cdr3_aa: CASSSWGTGRNTEAFF
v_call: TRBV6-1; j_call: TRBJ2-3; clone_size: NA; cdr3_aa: CASRTRGAGTDTQYF
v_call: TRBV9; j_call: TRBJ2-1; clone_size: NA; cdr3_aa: CASSLLAGGLNEQFF
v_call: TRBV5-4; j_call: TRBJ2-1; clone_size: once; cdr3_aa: CASSLGLFGNEQFF
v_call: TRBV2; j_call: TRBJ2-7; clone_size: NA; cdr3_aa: CASSEKVDTYEQYF
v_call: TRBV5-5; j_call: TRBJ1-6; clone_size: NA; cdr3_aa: CASSFPWGVGDSPLHF
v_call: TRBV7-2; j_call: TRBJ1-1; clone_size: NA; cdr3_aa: CASSFIIVATEAFF
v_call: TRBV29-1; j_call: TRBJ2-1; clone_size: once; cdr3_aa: CSQALDARVF
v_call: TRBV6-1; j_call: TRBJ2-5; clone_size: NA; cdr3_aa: CASSERLAGETQYF
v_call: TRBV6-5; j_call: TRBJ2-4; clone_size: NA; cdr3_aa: CASSYSGGKQNIQYF
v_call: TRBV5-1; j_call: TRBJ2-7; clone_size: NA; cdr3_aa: CASSLDRPSYEQYF
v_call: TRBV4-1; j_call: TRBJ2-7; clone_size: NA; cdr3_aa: CASSQAGGSYEQYF